A selection of T cell receptor beta chains follows, all from one sample in a study of blood T cell repertoires in COVID-19. Repertoires were generated with immunoSEQ multiplex PCR, while TCRdb's copy carries only in-frame clones and drops some. Here the sample spans more than 85,000 clones, around 87% being singletons. The sample comprised peripheral blood. All receptors come from a man between 45 and 60 years old with active or convalescent COVID-19. Both conserved end residues are part of each CDR3. The D gene is left open where the match is weak. Size values are once, few and many counts, or a class for expanded clones, and some rows have none.

v_gene,j_gene,abundance,d_gene,CDR3nt,CDR3aa
TRBV28,TRBJ1-5,NA,TRBD1,TGTGCCAGCAGTTTATATACAGGGGGAAATCAGCCCCAGCATTTT,CASSLYTGGNQPQHF
TRBV7-9,TRBJ2-5,NA,NA,TGTGCCAGCAGCCCCCAGGGAGAGACCCAGTACTTC,CASSPQGETQYF
TRBV7-8,TRBJ1-6,NA,NA,TGTGCCAGCAGCTTACTCAGGGGCGACCTCCACTTT,CASSLLRGDLHF
TRBV2,TRBJ2-2,NA,TRBD2,TGTGCCAGCAGCGGGACTAGCGGGAACACCGGGGAGCTGTTTTTT,CASSGTSGNTGELFF
TRBV2,TRBJ2-2,NA,NA,TGTGCCAGCAAGGTGGAGGTAGACACCGGGGAGCTGTTTTTT,CASKVEVDTGELFF
TRBV24-1,TRBJ2-1,few,TRBD1,TGTGCCACCAGTGACCAAGACAGGGCTACCTACAATGAGCAGTTCTTC,CATSDQDRATYNEQFF
TRBV19,TRBJ1-6,NA,TRBD1,TGTGCCAGTAGTGGGGGTCGACAGGGCCCGAATTCACCCCTCCACTTT,CASSGGRQGPNSPLHF
TRBV2,TRBJ2-1,NA,TRBD1,TGTGCCAGCAGTGCTACCGGGACAGGGAAGTTCTTC,CASSATGTGKFF
TRBV14,TRBJ2-6,NA,NA,TGTGCCAGCAGCCCCCTAGGGGACTCTGGGGCCAACGTCCTGACTTTC,CASSPLGDSGANVLTF
TRBV5-4,TRBJ2-5,NA,NA,TGTGCCAGCAGCTTGCTAGACTTTCAAGAGACCCAGTACTTC,CASSLLDFQETQYF
TRBV27,TRBJ1-6,NA,TRBD1,TGTGCCAGCAGTTTAGGGACAGGGATGAATTCACCCCTCCACTTT,CASSLGTGMNSPLHF
TRBV16,TRBJ1-3,NA,NA,TGTGCCAGCAGCCAATTACCCTACTCTGGAAACACCATATATTTT,CASSQLPYSGNTIYF
TRBV28,TRBJ1-5,NA,NA,TGTGCCAGCAGTCAGGACAGCCCAAATCAGCCCCAGCATTTT,CASSQDSPNQPQHF
TRBV7-2,TRBJ2-3,NA,NA,TGTGCCAGCAGCTCCCCCGCTGGCGGGGGCCATAGCACAGATACGCAGTATTTT,CASSSPAGGGHSTDTQYF
TRBV5-1,TRBJ1-6,NA,TRBD1,TGCGCCAGCAGCTCCCAGACAGGGGGCAGTTCACCCCTCCACTTT,CASSSQTGGSSPLHF
TRBV19,TRBJ2-2,NA,NA,TGTGCCAGTAGTATATCAGGGGCGAACACCGGGGAGCTGTTTTTT,CASSISGANTGELFF
TRBV18,TRBJ1-4,once,NA,TGTGCCAGCTCAGAAACAGGGTTGGCGGAAAAACTGTTTTTT,CASSETGLAEKLFF
TRBV30,TRBJ1-3,NA,TRBD1,TGTGCCTGGAGCGCGGGACAGGGGGCCTTTGGAAACACCATATATTTT,CAWSAGQGAFGNTIYF
TRBV24-1,TRBJ2-1,NA,NA,TGTGCCACCACCACTGGTGGTCACAATGAGCAGTTCTTC,CATTTGGHNEQFF
TRBV6-2/TRBV6-3,TRBJ2-2,NA,NA,TGTGCCAGCAGTCTGGAGAAGTCGGGGGAGCTGTTTTTT,CASSLEKSGELFF
TRBV9,TRBJ1-5,NA,TRBD1,TGTGCCAGCAGCATGTCCGGGACAGGGAATCAGCCCCAGCATTTT,CASSMSGTGNQPQHF
TRBV20-1,TRBJ2-4,NA,NA,TGCAGTGCTAGTCCAGGGCCGCAAAACATTCAGTACTTC,CSASPGPQNIQYF
TRBV28,TRBJ2-5,NA,TRBD2,TGTGCCAGCAGTTCCACCCTAGCGGGGACCGAAGAGACCCAGTACTTC,CASSSTLAGTEETQYF
TRBV27,TRBJ2-5,NA,NA,TGTGCCAGCAGTTTAGGGGGGGCCCACCAAGAGACCCAGTACTTC,CASSLGGAHQETQYF
TRBV2,TRBJ2-5,once,NA,TGTGCCACCAAACCGGGACTGGAAAAAGAGACCCAGTACTTC,CATKPGLEKETQYF
TRBV7-2,TRBJ2-7,NA,TRBD1,TGTGCCAGCAGCTTAGCGGGACAGTACGAGCAGTACTTC,CASSLAGQYEQYF
TRBV18,TRBJ2-2,NA,NA,TGTGCCAGCTCACCACGGGCCCAGTGGGACACCGGGGAGCTGTTTTTT,CASSPRAQWDTGELFF
TRBV10-1,TRBJ1-1,NA,TRBD1,TGCGCCAGCAGTCTTACGACAGGGATCTACACTGAAGCTTTCTTT,CASSLTTGIYTEAFF
TRBV10-3,TRBJ2-5,NA,TRBD1,TGTGCCATCAGGGGACAGCCCCAAGAGACCCAGTACTTC,CAIRGQPQETQYF
TRBV6-5,TRBJ1-1,NA,TRBD1,TGTGCCAGCAGGGGACAGGGGACCCACACTGAAGCTTTCTTT,CASRGQGTHTEAFF
TRBV6-5,TRBJ2-3,NA,NA,TGTGCCAGCAGTTACTCGGACAGCAGCACAGATACGCAGTATTTT,CASSYSDSSTDTQYF
TRBV18,TRBJ2-3,NA,TRBD2,TGTGCCAGCTCAAGACTAGCGGGGGAGTTAGATACGCAGTATTTT,CASSRLAGELDTQYF
TRBV14,TRBJ1-1,NA,NA,TGTGCCAGCAGCCGAGAACCTGACAGGAACCCTGAAGCTTTCTTT,CASSREPDRNPEAFF
TRBV18,TRBJ1-4,NA,TRBD1,TGTGCCAGCTCACCGGGACAGGGTGTGAAAAAAAAACTGTTTTTT,CASSPGQGVKKKLFF
TRBV7-2,TRBJ2-5,NA,NA,TGTGCCAGCAGCCTCGCCCGGACTACCCAAGAGACCCAGTACTTC,CASSLARTTQETQYF
TRBV24-1,TRBJ2-5,NA,TRBD1,TGTGCCACCAGTGATGACGGACAGGCCAAGCGAGAGACCCAGTACTTC,CATSDDGQAKRETQYF
TRBV18,TRBJ2-5,once,NA,TGTGCCAGCTCCGGTGAAGAGACCCAGTACTTC,CASSGEETQYF
TRBV24-1,TRBJ1-1,once,NA,TGTGCCACCAGTGCGACCCGAGGAGCCACTGAAGCTTTCTTT,CATSATRGATEAFF
TRBV28,TRBJ2-7,NA,NA,TGTGCCAGCAGTTCCCCCGACAGCCCCCCGGGCGAGCAGTACTTC,CASSSPDSPPGEQYF
TRBV6-6,TRBJ1-2,NA,NA,TGTGCCAGCAGTTACTCAGAACAGGGTGATGGCTACACCTTC,CASSYSEQGDGYTF
TRBV6-1,TRBJ1-2,NA,NA,TGTGCCAGCAGTGACCCTCGAGGTTTTGGCTACACCTTC,CASSDPRGFGYTF
TRBV13,TRBJ2-5,once,NA,TGTGCCAGCAGCTATCGACAGATCCAAGAGACCCAGTACTTC,CASSYRQIQETQYF
TRBV24-1,TRBJ2-5,NA,TRBD1,TGTGCCACCAGTGGCAGGGACAGCCTCCAAGAGACCCAGTACTTC,CATSGRDSLQETQYF
TRBV18,TRBJ2-2,NA,TRBD2,TGTGCCAGCTCGAAACGGGGGGCGAACACCGGGGAGCTGTTTTTT,CASSKRGANTGELFF
TRBV7-2,TRBJ2-7,NA,NA,TGTGCCAGCAGCCAACAGGTTAACTCCTACGAGCAGTACTTC,CASSQQVNSYEQYF
TRBV19,TRBJ1-1,NA,TRBD1,TGTGCCAGTAGTACGGGACAGGGGATCGACACTGAAGCTTTCTTT,CASSTGQGIDTEAFF
TRBV13,TRBJ1-1,NA,TRBD1,TGTGCCAGCGACAGGGGTATGAACACTGAAGCTTTCTTT,CASDRGMNTEAFF
TRBV4-3,TRBJ1-1,once,NA,TGCGCCAGCAGCCAAGCTGGGGCGGCGAACACTGAAGCTTTCTTT,CASSQAGAANTEAFF
TRBV10-3,TRBJ1-3,NA,NA,TGTGCCATCAGGACAGCCCAGTCTGGAAACACCATATATTTT,CAIRTAQSGNTIYF
TRBV18,TRBJ1-4,NA,TRBD1,TGTGCCAGCTCACCAACAACAGGGGTGACGAATGAAAAACTGTTTTTT,CASSPTTGVTNEKLFF
TRBV5-5,TRBJ1-1,NA,NA,TGTGCCAGCTCCCAGAACACTGAAGCTTTCTTT,CASSQNTEAFF
TRBV21-1,TRBJ1-4,NA,NA,TGTGCCAGCACCGCACCGGGACAGGGGGATGAAAAACTGTTTTTT,CASTAPGQGDEKLFF
TRBV5-1,TRBJ2-7,NA,NA,TGCGCCAGCAGCTTGCAGGCTTCTTCCTACGAGCAGTACTTC,CASSLQASSYEQYF
TRBV5-1,TRBJ1-4,NA,NA,TGCGCCAGCAGCTTGGCTACAGGGACTAATGAAAAACTGTTTTTT,CASSLATGTNEKLFF
TRBV29-1,TRBJ2-3,NA,TRBD1,TGCAGCGTCGCGGCCGGGACAGCTATCACAGATACGCAGTATTTT,CSVAAGTAITDTQYF